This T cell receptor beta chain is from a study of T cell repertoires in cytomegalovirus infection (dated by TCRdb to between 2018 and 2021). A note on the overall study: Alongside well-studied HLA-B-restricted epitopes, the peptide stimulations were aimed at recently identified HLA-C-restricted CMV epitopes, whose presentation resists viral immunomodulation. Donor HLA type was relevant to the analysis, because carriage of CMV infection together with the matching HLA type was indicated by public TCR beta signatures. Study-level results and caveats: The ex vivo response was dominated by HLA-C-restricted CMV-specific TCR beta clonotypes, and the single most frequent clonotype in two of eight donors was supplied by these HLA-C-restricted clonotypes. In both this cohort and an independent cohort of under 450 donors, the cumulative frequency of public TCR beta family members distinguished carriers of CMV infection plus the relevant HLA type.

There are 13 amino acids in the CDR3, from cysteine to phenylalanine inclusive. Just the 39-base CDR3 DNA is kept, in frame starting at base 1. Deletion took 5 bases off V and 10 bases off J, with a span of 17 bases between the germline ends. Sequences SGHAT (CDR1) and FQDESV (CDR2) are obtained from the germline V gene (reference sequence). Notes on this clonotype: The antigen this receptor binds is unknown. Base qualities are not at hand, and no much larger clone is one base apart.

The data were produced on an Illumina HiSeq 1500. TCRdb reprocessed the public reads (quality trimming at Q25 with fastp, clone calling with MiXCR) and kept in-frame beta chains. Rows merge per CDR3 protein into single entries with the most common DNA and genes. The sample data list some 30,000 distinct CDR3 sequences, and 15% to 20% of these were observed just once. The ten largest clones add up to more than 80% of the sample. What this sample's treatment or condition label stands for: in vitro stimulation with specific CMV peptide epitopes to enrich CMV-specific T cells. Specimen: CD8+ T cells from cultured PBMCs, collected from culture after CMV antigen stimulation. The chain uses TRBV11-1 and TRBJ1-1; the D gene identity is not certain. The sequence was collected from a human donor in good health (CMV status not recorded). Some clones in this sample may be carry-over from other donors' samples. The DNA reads TGTGCCAGCAGCCCAGGAGCGCTGGGAGTAGCTTTCTTT. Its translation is CASSPGALGVAFF.